The present entry profiles one T cell receptor (beta chain) with its context. This sample stems from a study of control samples from healthy donors and cancer patients. The table came from immunoSEQ multiplex PCR; TCRdb's copy has only in-frame clones and leaves some out. The data contain about 120,000 clones, about 90% of them seen just once; the ten biggest clones take up around 2%. The CDR3 has 14 amino acids. V gave up 7 bases and J gave up 0 bases, with 14 bases separating them. Germline CDR1 SGHRS, CDR2 YFSETQ. Sequenced sample: blood. The V and J genes are TRBV5-1 and TRBJ2-7; D might be TRBD2 (5 bases). This receptor was obtained from a man aged 18 to 29 in good health. CDR3 region: CASQEAALSYEQYF. The CDR3 nucleotides read TGCGCCAGCCAGGAGGCAGCCCTCTCCTACGAGCAGTACTTC.